Below are 28 T cell receptor beta chains sequenced from a single sample in a study of T cell repertoires in cytomegalovirus infection. TCRdb passed the reads through MiXCR, listing each CDR3 protein once. The table shows over 300,000 distinct CDR3 sequences, with over 7.5% occurring only once. Sequenced material: PBMCs. These receptors all come from a human donor in good health (CMV status not recorded). Some clones in this sample may be carry-over from other donors' samples.

The table lists this clonotype with many counts. Relative to the germline gene, one junction end is altered; a read error may explain this. This rearrangement joins TRBV7-2 to TRBJ1-3; D uncertain. This CDR3 is built from 14 residues. The germline gives CDR1 SGHTA, CDR2 FQGNSA. CDR3 protein: CASSLANSGNTIYF. The DNA for the CDR3 is TGTGCCAGCAGTTTAGCCAACTCTGGAAACACCATATATTTT.

In this sample, this clonotype turned up a few times. V usage is TRBV20-1 and J usage is TRBJ1-1; 11 bases fit TRBD1. Germline V gene lookup returns CDR1 DFQATT and CDR2 SNEGSKA (reference sequence). This CDR3 is built from 17 residues. After removal of 3 bases from V and 3 bases from J, the junction contained 12 bases not matched to a gene. The CDR3 sequence: CSASEFRTGGWYTEAFF. CDR3 nucleotide sequence: TGCAGTGCTAGTGAATTCCGGACAGGGGGCTGGTACACTGAAGCTTTCTTT.

The chain joins TRBV27 to TRBJ1-4; 7 nucleotides match TRBD1. V shed 6 bases and J 5 bases; nucleotides not matched to a gene: 6. Germline CDR1 MNHEY, CDR2 SMNVEV (reference sequence). CDR3 length: 14 amino acids. CDR3 coding DNA: TGTGCCAGCAGCCATGACAGGGCCAATGAAAAACTGTTTTTT. Its translation is CASSHDRANEKLFF.

This clonotype occurred many times. The gene calls are TRBV7-2 and TRBJ2-1; D not resolved. From germline, CDR1 is SGHTA and CDR2 FQGNSA. The CDR3 contains 14 residues. Trimming removed 5 bases at V and 6 bases at J, with 14 bases between. The CDR3 sequence: CASSPPGLGNEQFF. In nucleotides, the CDR3 is TGTGCCAGCAGCCCGCCCGGGTTGGGCAATGAGCAGTTCTTC.

This clonotype has only a few counts. This chain's CDR3 is CASSSTKGRRISYEQYF. The CDR3 bases are TGTGCCAGCAGCTCCACCAAGGGACGGAGGATTTCCTACGAGCAGTACTTC. V and J are TRBV7-9 and TRBJ2-7, with D perhaps matching TRBD1 or TRBD2 (5 bases each). Trimming took 4 bases from V and 1 from J, leaving 20 bases between them. Per germline, CDR1 SEHNR and CDR2 FQNEAQ (reference sequence). This CDR3 has 17 residues. The full variable domain, in which reference TRBV7-9 and TRBJ2-7 provide the parts outside the CDR3, is DTGVSQNPRHKITKRGQNVTFRCDPISEHNRLYWYRQTLGQGPEFLTYFQNEAQLEKSRLLSDRFSAERPKGSFSTLEIQRTEQGDSAMYLCASSSTKGRRISYEQYFGPGTRLTVT.

The chain uses TRBV10-2 and TRBJ2-7; 12 bases are a match to TRBD1. Per germline, CDR1 WSHSY and CDR2 SAAADI. Germline trimming cut 4 bases from V and 7 bases from J; bases unmatched to any gene: 8. The CDR3 loop spans 15 amino acids. The CDR3 loop reads CASSGLGQGAREQYF. The CDR3 DNA reads TGCGCCAGCAGTGGTTTGGGACAGGGGGCGAGGGAGCAGTACTTC.

The V and J genes are TRBV11-1 and TRBJ1-1; TRBD1 aligns across 9 bases. The CDR3 contains 13 residues. Looked up from germline, CDR1 is SGHAT and CDR2 is FQDESV (reference sequence). The trim removed 5 bases at V and 6 bases at J, leaving 4 bases unmatched. The CDR3 sequence is CASSQDRGSEAFF. The CDR3 region has the DNA TGTGCCAGCAGCCAGGACAGGGGTTCTGAAGCTTTCTTT.

This clonotype was counted only a few times. The chain recombines TRBV7-6 with TRBJ2-1, with 10 nucleotides matching TRBD2. Unmatched junction bases numbered 6, after V lost 4 bases and J lost 0 bases. Germline CDR1 is SGHVS and CDR2 is FNYEAQ. The CDR3 spans 17 residues. This chain's CDR3 is CASSSISGRYSYNEQFF. CDR3 sequence (DNA): TGTGCCAGCAGCTCCATTAGCGGGAGGTACTCCTACAATGAGCAGTTCTTC.

The chain recombines TRBV7-6 with TRBJ1-5; 9 bases agree with TRBD1. There are 17 residues in the CDR3. Germline V CDR1 and CDR2: SGHVS, FNYEAQ. The ends lost 5 bases at V and 1 base at J; junction bases unmatched: 9. CDR3 in DNA: TGTGCCAGCAGCCAGGGGACAGGGCACCGGAGCAATCAGCCCCAGCATTTT. The encoded protein is CASSQGTGHRSNQPQHF.

The genes are TRBV11-2 and TRBJ1-1, with 7 positions matching TRBD1. There are 16 residues in the CDR3. In germline, CDR1 is SGHAT, CDR2 FQNNGV. V dropped 3 bases and J dropped 1; count of bases not matched to a gene: 8. CDR3 in DNA: TGTGCCAGCAGCTTGAGGGCAGGGGGAGGGAACACTGAAGCTTTCTTT. Protein: CASSLRAGGGNTEAFF.

This clonotype was found many times. J is TRBJ1-2 and V is TRBV7-2; D gene uncertain. Germline V CDR1 and CDR2: SGHTA, FQGNSA. The CDR3 length is 15 residues. Trimming removed 7 bases from V and 6 bases from J, with 21 bases in between. CDR3 DNA sequence: TGTGCCAGCACTCCTCCTGGAGGGAGAGGCGATGGCTACACCTTC. Its translation is CASTPPGGRGDGYTF.

The J gene is TRBJ1-4, the V gene TRBV30, with D possibly TRBD1 on 6 matching bases. This CDR3 contains 14 residues. V dropped 0 bases and J dropped 6 bases, with 11 bases sitting between them. Germline V lookup: CDR1 GTSNPN, CDR2 SVGIG (reference sequence). The CDR3 sequence is CAWSVAPGDEKLFF. DNA of the CDR3: TGTGCCTGGAGTGTAGCTCCAGGGGATGAAAAACTGTTTTTT.

At least ten counts were recorded for this clonotype. This chain uses TRBV6-6 with TRBJ2-1; D gene uncertain. This CDR3 has 11 residues. CDR1 is MNHNY and CDR2 is SVGAGI in the germline V gene (reference sequence). V gave up 7 bases and J gave up 6 bases, with 7 bases separating them. CDR3 nucleotides: TGTGCCAGCAAAAGTACCAATGAGCAGTTCTTC. Residues: CASKSTNEQFF.

This clonotype appeared a few times. The chain joins TRBV23-1 to TRBJ2-5; D may be TRBD2 (6 bases). TRBV23-1 falls under the ORF class, with uncertain function. The CDR3 is 19 amino acids. V was trimmed by 0 bases and J by 9 bases, leaving 29 bases between them. In DNA, the CDR3 is TGCGCCAGCAGTCAATCGGGGCGGGGTTGGGGACTCCCTAAGAGACCCCAGTACTTC. Its translation: CASSQSGRGWGLPKRPQYF.

V is TRBV11-2 and J is TRBJ2-1, with a tentative D call TRBD1 (7 bases). The CDR3 is made up of 16 amino acids. Germline CDR1 and CDR2: SGHAT and FQNNGV. V was shortened by 11 bases and J by 4 bases, with 24 bases between the two germline ends. The CDR3 spells CAEVGLKTGRYNEQFF. The CDR3 DNA sequence: TGTGCCGAGGTTGGCCTTAAGACAGGGAGGTACAATGAGCAGTTCTTC.

In this sample, this clonotype turned up many times. The gene calls are TRBV7-8 and TRBJ1-2; possibly TRBD1 for D (5 bases). V lost 5 bases and J 4 bases, leaving 17 bases between the germline ends. Germline V CDR1 and CDR2: SGHVS, FQNEAQ. There are 15 residues in the CDR3. The CDR3 sequence: CASSPGLGRAYGYTF. The CDR3 DNA reads TGTGCCAGCAGCCCAGGGCTGGGCAGGGCCTATGGCTACACCTTC.

The chain is built from TRBV2 and TRBJ2-1; TRBD2 aligns across 9 bases. Germline CDR1 is SNHLY and CDR2 is FYNNEI. This CDR3 is 15 amino acids long. Trimming took 6 bases from V and 6 from J; bases not matched to a gene: 9. The CDR3 DNA follows: TGTGCCAGCAGGGGTAGAAGCGGGGGGTCCAATGAGCAGTTCTTC. It specifies CASRGRSGGSNEQFF.

This clonotype was picked up a small number of times. The chain joins TRBV6-2 or TRBV6-3 to TRBJ1-5; D is ambiguous. CDR1 is MNHEY and CDR2 is SVGEGT in the germline V gene. The CDR3 is 15 residues long. Trimming pared 6 bases from V and 2 bases from J, leaving 14 bases between. CDR3 in amino acids: CASSNNGVGNQPQHF. Here the CDR3 DNA reads TGTGCCAGCAGCAACAACGGGGTGGGCAATCAGCCCCAGCATTTT.

The genes are TRBV7-6 and TRBJ2-2; D unresolved. CDR1 and CDR2 from the germline V gene are SGHVS and FNYEAQ. This CDR3 contains 14 residues. The germline V and J ends were trimmed by 5 bases and 4 bases, with 11 bases remaining between them. The CDR3 region is CASSLELGTGELFF. The CDR3 nucleotides read TGTGCCAGCAGCCTCGAACTCGGCACCGGGGAGCTGTTTTTT.

The chain uses TRBV7-8 and TRBJ1-5, with D possibly matching TRBD1 (6 bases). The V end was cut by 2 bases, the J end by 1 base, with 9 bases between. Germline V gene sequence: CDR1 SGHVS, CDR2 FQNEAQ. This CDR3 region has 15 residues. CDR3 residues: CASSLLRGSNQPQHF. CDR3 sequence (DNA): TGTGCCAGCAGCTTATTAAGGGGGAGCAATCAGCCCCAGCATTTT.

The chain couples TRBV28 to TRBJ1-5; the D gene is possibly TRBD1 (6 bases). V was trimmed by 6 bases and J by 7 bases, leaving 16 bases between them. This CDR3 has 14 amino acids. Looked up from germline, CDR1 is MDHEN and CDR2 is SYDVKM. The CDR3 DNA reads as TGTGCCAGCAGCCTCCGACAGGCTGGACAGCCCCAGCATTTT. This translates into CASSLRQAGQPQHF.

The table lists this clonotype with many counts. The rearrangement uses TRBV19 and TRBJ2-1; D is perhaps TRBD2 (6 bases). V lost 3 bases to trimming and J lost 5 bases, with 11 bases between them. The germline V gene encodes CDR1 LNHDA and CDR2 SQIVND (reference sequence). There are 14 residues in the CDR3. The CDR3, as DNA: TGTGCCAGTAGTATGAACGGGAGAAACAATGAGCAGTTCTTC. It codes for CASSMNGRNNEQFF.

The table lists this clonotype with many counts. The chain uses TRBV7-2 and TRBJ1-2, with 7 bases lining up with TRBD1. The germline V gene has CDR1 SGHTA and CDR2 FQGNSA. CDR3 length: 13 amino acids. Trimming took 1 base from V and 8 from J; bases not matched to a gene: 4. The CDR3 bases are TGTGCCAGCAGCTTAGGACAGGGCTGGGGCTACACCTTC. This codes for CASSLGQGWGYTF.

Ten or more counts support this clonotype. The gene calls are TRBV7-2 and TRBJ1-5, with 10 bases that match TRBD1. There are 14 residues in the CDR3. From germline, CDR1 is SGHTA and CDR2 FQGNSA. Germline trimming cut 5 bases from V and 4 bases from J; bases unmatched to any gene: 2. The CDR3 protein is CASSTGQGNQPQHF. In nucleotides, the CDR3 is TGTGCCAGCAGCACGGGACAGGGGAATCAGCCCCAGCATTTT. Based on the CDR3 plus reference TRBV7-2 and TRBJ1-5, the full variable domain is GAGVSQSPSNKVTEKGKDVELRCDPISGHTALYWYRQSLGQGLEFLIYFQGNSAPDKSGLPSDRFSAERTGGSVSTLTIQRTQQEDSAVYLCASSTGQGNQPQHFGDGTRLSIL.

This clonotype was seen at least ten times. The chain joins TRBV7-9 to TRBJ2-1; perhaps TRBD1 as D (6 bases). V was trimmed by 6 bases and J by 9 bases, leaving 12 bases between them. Germline CDR1 and CDR2: SEHNR and FQNEAQ (reference sequence). There are 12 residues in the CDR3. CDR3: CASSLQGPEQFF. As DNA, the CDR3 is TGTGCCAGCAGTTTACAGGGCCCTGAGCAGTTCTTC.

There are a few counts of this clonotype. V is TRBV20-1 and J is TRBJ2-7, with 8 positions matching TRBD2. J gave up 4 bases and V 0 bases, and 8 bases lay outside the gene matches. The CDR3 is 15 amino acids. The germline V gene encodes CDR1 DFQATT and CDR2 SNEGSKA (reference sequence). CDR3 bases: TGCAGTGCTAGAGATGCTTTAGCGGGAAGGTACGAGCAGTACTTC. Amino acids: CSARDALAGRYEQYF.

This chain joins TRBV29-1 and TRBJ2-7, with TRBD1 identical over 8 bases. CDR1 is SQVTM and CDR2 is ANQGSEA in the germline V gene. This CDR3 is 14 amino acids long. With V trimmed by 0 bases and J by 2 bases, 3 bases remained unmatched. CDR3 protein: CSVEDPGGTYEQYF. In nucleotides, the CDR3 is TGCAGCGTTGAAGATCCAGGGGGCACCTACGAGCAGTACTTC.

The CDR3 DNA reads as TGTGCCAGCAACGTACTAGAGGGCGAGCAGTACTTC. It yields the protein CASNVLEGEQYF. The genes are TRBV28 and TRBJ2-7; maybe TRBD2 (5 bases). The CDR3 spans 12 residues. V was trimmed by 7 bases and J by 6 bases, leaving 13 bases between them. Germline CDR1 reads MDHEN; CDR2 reads SYDVKM.